This T cell receptor (beta chain) was sequenced for a study of cytotoxic CD8 clonotypes in ibrutinib-treated CLL. Measured with immunoSEQ multiplex PCR; TCRdb has only the in-frame clones, and not every one. The data show 150,000 to 250,000 clones, with around 72% seen just once and over 10% held by the top ten. In its sample, this clone was seen once. Other DNA sequences in this specimen translate into the identical CDR3. The clonotype originates from a human donor with chronic lymphocytic leukemia. This material consisted of PBMCs, taken after 24 months of ibrutinib treatment.

The CDR3 DNA is TGCAGTGCTAGTCGAAATGAGCAGTTCTTC. It is translated as CSASRNEQFF. The chain links TRBV20-1 to TRBJ2-1; the D is unclear. The ends were cut back, 3 bases at V and 7 bases at J, with 4 bases in the middle. Germline V CDR1 and CDR2: DFQATT, SNEGSKA (reference sequence). The CDR3 spans 10 residues.